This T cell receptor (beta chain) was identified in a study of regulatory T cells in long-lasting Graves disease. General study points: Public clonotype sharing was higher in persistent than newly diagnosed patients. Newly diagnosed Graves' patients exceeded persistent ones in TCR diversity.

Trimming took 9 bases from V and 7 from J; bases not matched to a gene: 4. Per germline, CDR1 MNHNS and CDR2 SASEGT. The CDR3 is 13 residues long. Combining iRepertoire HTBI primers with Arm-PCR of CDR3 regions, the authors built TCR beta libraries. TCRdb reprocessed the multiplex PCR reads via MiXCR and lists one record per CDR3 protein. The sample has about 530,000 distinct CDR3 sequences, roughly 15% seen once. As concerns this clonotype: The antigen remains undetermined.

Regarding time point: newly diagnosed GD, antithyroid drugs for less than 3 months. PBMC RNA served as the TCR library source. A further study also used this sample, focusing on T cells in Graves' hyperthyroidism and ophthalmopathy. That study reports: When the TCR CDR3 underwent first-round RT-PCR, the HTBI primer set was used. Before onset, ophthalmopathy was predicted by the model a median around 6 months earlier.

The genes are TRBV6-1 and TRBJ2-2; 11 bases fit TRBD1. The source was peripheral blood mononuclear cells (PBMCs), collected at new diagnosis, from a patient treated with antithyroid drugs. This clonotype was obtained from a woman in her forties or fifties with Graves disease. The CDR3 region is CASGQGAVGELFF. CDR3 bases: TGTGCCAGTGGACAGGGGGCGGTCGGGGAGCTGTTTTTT.